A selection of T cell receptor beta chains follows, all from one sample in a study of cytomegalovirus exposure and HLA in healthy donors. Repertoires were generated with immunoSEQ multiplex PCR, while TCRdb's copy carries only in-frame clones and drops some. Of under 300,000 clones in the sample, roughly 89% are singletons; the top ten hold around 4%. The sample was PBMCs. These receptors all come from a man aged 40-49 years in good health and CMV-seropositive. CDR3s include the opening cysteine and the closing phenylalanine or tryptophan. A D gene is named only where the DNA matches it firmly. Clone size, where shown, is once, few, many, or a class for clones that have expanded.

TGTGCCAGTAGTCCTGGGCAGGCGGGAGCTCCCCTTTTC,CASSPGQAGAPLF,TRBJ2-7,TRBV19,TRBD2,NA
TGTGCCAGCAGCTTAGGAGCCACTAACTATGGCTACACCTTC,CASSLGATNYGYTF,TRBJ1-2,TRBV11-2,NA,NA
TGTGCCAGCAGTTTAGGACTAGCGGGAGTTACCCAAGAGACCCAGTACTTC,CASSLGLAGVTQETQYF,TRBJ2-5,TRBV28,TRBD2,NA
TGTGCCAGCTCACCACCTAGCGGGAGCTACGAGCAGTACTTC,CASSPPSGSYEQYF,TRBJ2-7,TRBV18,TRBD2,NA
TGCGCCAGCAGCTTGGCCAGCGGAGGCACTGAAGCTTTCTTT,CASSLASGGTEAFF,TRBJ1-1,TRBV5-1,NA,few
TGTGCCAGCAGTTTATCTGCGCGGGGATCTAGCACAGATACGCAGTATTTT,CASSLSARGSSTDTQYF,TRBJ2-3,TRBV27,NA,NA
TGTGCCAGCAGTTACGACAGGAGGTCAGACTATGGCTACACCTTC,CASSYDRRSDYGYTF,TRBJ1-2,TRBV6-5,NA,NA
TGTGCCAGTAGTCCTACAGGGGGAGGGTACAATGAGCAGTTCTTC,CASSPTGGGYNEQFF,TRBJ2-1,TRBV19,NA,few
TGTGCCAGCAGTCAAGGTTCGACAGGGGGAGATGGCTACACCTTC,CASSQGSTGGDGYTF,TRBJ1-2,TRBV28,TRBD1,NA
TGTGCCAGCAGCTTGGTTCGGGACAATGAGCAGTTCTTC,CASSLVRDNEQFF,TRBJ2-1,TRBV5-5,NA,NA
TGTGCCAGCAGCTTCCGGACAACAACTAATGAAAAACTGTTTTTT,CASSFRTTTNEKLFF,TRBJ1-4,TRBV5-5,NA,NA
TGCGCCAGCAGTATGGACAGGGCGAGCCACGAGCAGTACTTC,CASSMDRASHEQYF,TRBJ2-7,TRBV10-1,TRBD1,once
TGTGCCAGCAGCGGGACTAGCGGGAGTTATGAGCAGTTCTTC,CASSGTSGSYEQFF,TRBJ2-1,TRBV5-4,TRBD2,NA
TGCGCCAGCAGCTTGGTAACAGAAGAGACCCAGTACTTC,CASSLVTEETQYF,TRBJ2-5,TRBV5-1,NA,NA
TGTGCCAGCAGTGACCGGGACAGGGGTTCTAATGAAAAACTGTTTTTT,CASSDRDRGSNEKLFF,TRBJ1-4,TRBV6-1,TRBD1,NA
TGTGCCAGCAGCTTAACTGGGAGGGGCACCGGGGAGCTGTTTTTT,CASSLTGRGTGELFF,TRBJ2-2,TRBV7-6,TRBD2,NA
TGTGCCAGCAGTTTAATCCCACCCAGGGTGAGCTCCTACGAGCAGTACTTC,CASSLIPPRVSSYEQYF,TRBJ2-7,TRBV27,NA,NA
TGTGCCAGCAGCTCAGGGGTAGCCTGGGCTGAAGCTTTCTTT,CASSSGVAWAEAFF,TRBJ1-1,TRBV5-8,NA,NA
TGTGCCAGCAGCTTTATGAGGACAGGGAACACTGAAGCTTTCTTT,CASSFMRTGNTEAFF,TRBJ1-1,TRBV5-8,TRBD1,NA
TGTGCCAGCAGTTACGACTCCCCCGGCACTGAAGCTTTCTTT,CASSYDSPGTEAFF,TRBJ1-1,TRBV28,NA,NA
TGTGCCAGCAGCACGTGGACTAGCGGTGCTTCCGGTCATGAGCAGTTCTTC,CASSTWTSGASGHEQFF,TRBJ2-1,TRBV7-8,TRBD2,NA
TGTGCCAGTAGCCTAAGGACTAGCGGGAGTTACGAGCAGTACTTC,CASSLRTSGSYEQYF,TRBJ2-7,TRBV19,TRBD2,NA
TGTGCCAGCAGCTACACCTCAGATACGCAGTATTTT,CASSYTSDTQYF,TRBJ2-3,TRBV7-3,NA,NA
TGTGCCAGCAGTTTCTTGTGGAGCGGGCCCAATGAGCAGTTCTTC,CASSFLWSGPNEQFF,TRBJ2-1,TRBV28,NA,NA
TGCGCCAGCAGCCAGTCCAGGGTGGGATCTGGAAACACCATATATTTT,CASSQSRVGSGNTIYF,TRBJ1-3,TRBV4-3,NA,medium-sized
TGTGCCAGCAGTGAAGCACCGACAGGGCACGGGGAGCTGTTTTTT,CASSEAPTGHGELFF,TRBJ2-2,TRBV6-1,TRBD1,NA
TGTGCCAGCGCGGGCGTCCTTGATGAAAAACTGTTTTTT,CASAGVLDEKLFF,TRBJ1-4,TRBV28,NA,few
TGTGCCTGGGGGGAGGCCTTCTACGAGCAGTACTTC,CAWGEAFYEQYF,TRBJ2-7,TRBV30,NA,once
TGTGCCAGTAGACTGGCTGGGGCCAACGTCCTGACTTTC,CASRLAGANVLTF,TRBJ2-6,TRBV6-1,NA,NA
TGTGCCAGCAGTTCACCGCCGGGACAGGCCACGACTGAAGCTTTCTTT,CASSSPPGQATTEAFF,TRBJ1-1,TRBV27,TRBD1,NA
TGTGCCAGCAGCTTAGAGGGACTCTACGAGCAGTACTTC,CASSLEGLYEQYF,TRBJ2-7,TRBV7-2,NA,NA
TGTGCCAGCAGGTGGACAGGGTCTGGAAACACCATATATTTT,CASRWTGSGNTIYF,TRBJ1-3,TRBV28,TRBD1,NA
TGCGCCAGCAGCCGACAGGGAGCCTACGAGCAGTACTTC,CASSRQGAYEQYF,TRBJ2-7,TRBV10-2,TRBD1,NA
TGCGCCAGCAGCCTCACGACAGGGGGTCATGATGAAAAACTGTTTTTT,CASSLTTGGHDEKLFF,TRBJ1-4,TRBV5-1,TRBD1,few
TGTGCCAGCAGTTTCGGACAGGGGGCAGGGTTCGAGCAGTACTTC,CASSFGQGAGFEQYF,TRBJ2-7,TRBV6-5,TRBD1,few
TGTGCCAGCAGCACCAGCGGCTCAACGGTCGGAGGAACTGAAGCTTTCTTT,CASSTSGSTVGGTEAFF,TRBJ1-1,TRBV7-9,NA,NA
TGTGCCAGCAGTTTAAGGAAGGCTAGCGGGTACAATGAGCAGTTCTTC,CASSLRKASGYNEQFF,TRBJ2-1,TRBV7-2,TRBD2,NA
TGTGCCAGCACACGACAGGCGAACACTGAAGCTTTCTTT,CASTRQANTEAFF,TRBJ1-1,TRBV6-5,NA,NA
TGTGCCAGCATTCCAAGACAGGGGGCGCTTTTAAACTATGGCTACACCTTC,CASIPRQGALLNYGYTF,TRBJ1-2,TRBV2,TRBD1,once
TGTGCCAGTAGTATGGGACTAGCGGGGTCCAGTGAGACCCAGTACTTC,CASSMGLAGSSETQYF,TRBJ2-5,TRBV19,TRBD2,NA
TGCAGCGTTGAAGCCGAGGGGGCGGTGGGCTACACCTTC,CSVEAEGAVGYTF,TRBJ1-2,TRBV29-1,TRBD1,few
TGTGCCAGCAGTGTGAGGGTGGATACTGAAGCTTTCTTT,CASSVRVDTEAFF,TRBJ1-1,TRBV2,NA,NA
TGTGCCAGCAGTTGGGCCAACGAGCAGTACTTC,CASSWANEQYF,TRBJ2-7,TRBV28,NA,NA
TGCGCCAGCAGTGTAGACAGGGGAGGTGGAAAACTGTTTTTT,CASSVDRGGGKLFF,TRBJ1-4,TRBV10-1,TRBD1,once